This T cell receptor beta chain was obtained from a study of T cell repertoires in cytomegalovirus infection. Looking at the study overall: The public TCR beta signatures pointed to both CMV infection and matching HLA type. Study-wide points: Carriers of CMV and the relevant HLA type were discriminated by public TCR beta frequency. Dominant in the ex vivo response were TCR beta clonotypes restricted by HLA-C and specific for CMV.

This clonotype was counted ten times or more. Its cognate antigen is unknown. TCRdb used MiXCR to reprocess the reads, holding one entry per CDR3 protein. The data hold about 200,000 distinct CDR3 sequences, with roughly 9% observed a single time. Germline CDR1 reads SGHNT; CDR2 reads YYREEE (reference sequence). This CDR3 contains 14 residues. With V trimmed by 4 bases and J by 2 bases, 4 bases remained unmatched. The source of this sequence is a human donor in good health (CMV status not recorded). Some clones in this sample may be carry-over from other donors' samples. The sample consisted of PBMCs. This sequence joins TRBV5-4 and TRBJ2-7, with 9 bases lining up with TRBD1. CDR3 nucleotides: TGTGCCAGCAGCGGGGGACAGGGACCCTACGAGCAGTACTTC. Residues: CASSGGQGPYEQYF.